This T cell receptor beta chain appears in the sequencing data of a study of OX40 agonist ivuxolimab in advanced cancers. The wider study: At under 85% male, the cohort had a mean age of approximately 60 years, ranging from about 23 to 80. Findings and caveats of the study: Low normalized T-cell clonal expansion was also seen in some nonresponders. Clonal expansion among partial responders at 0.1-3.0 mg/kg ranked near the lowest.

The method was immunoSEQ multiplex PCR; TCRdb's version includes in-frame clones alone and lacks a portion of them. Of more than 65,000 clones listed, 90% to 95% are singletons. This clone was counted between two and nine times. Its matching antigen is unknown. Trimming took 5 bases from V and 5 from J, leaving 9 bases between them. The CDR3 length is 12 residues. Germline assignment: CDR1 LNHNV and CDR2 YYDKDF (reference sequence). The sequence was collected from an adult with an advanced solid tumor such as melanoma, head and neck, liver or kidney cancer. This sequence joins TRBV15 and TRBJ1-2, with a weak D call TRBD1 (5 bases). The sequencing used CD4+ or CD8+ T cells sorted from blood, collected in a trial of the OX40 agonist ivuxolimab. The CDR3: CATSGTLYGYTF. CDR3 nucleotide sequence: TGTGCCACCAGCGGGACCTTATATGGCTACACCTTC.